This is a list of T cell receptor beta chains from one sample in a study of T cell responses to AZD1222 COVID-19 vaccine. Using immunoSEQ multiplex PCR, the repertoire was profiled, and TCRdb retains in-frame clones only, with some absent. The sample shows around 140,000 clones, roughly 90% of them seen only once. The source was peripheral blood, collected on day 0 of AZD1222 vaccination. These receptors were collected from an adult in good health. Each CDR3 is given with its conserved first and last residue. The D gene is left open where the match is weak. Clone size is given for some rows only: seen once, a few or many times, or a class if the clone is expanded.

TRBJ1-4,.,TRBV7-9,TRBD1,TGTGCCAGCAGCCTGGGACAGTCTAATGAAAAACTGTTTTTT,CASSLGQSNEKLFF
TRBJ2-2,.,TRBV29-1,.,TGCAGCGCTGGACAAGGGGAGCTGTTTTTT,CSAGQGELFF
TRBJ1-2,.,TRBV3-1/TRBV3-2,.,TGTGCCAGCAGCCATAAATCGGTTGGGGGCAGGGCTAACTATGGCTACACCTTC,CASSHKSVGGRANYGYTF
TRBJ2-1,.,TRBV5-4,.,TGTGCCAGCAGCTTGGCGGGGGACTTATACAATGAGCAGTTCTTC,CASSLAGDLYNEQFF
TRBJ2-3,.,TRBV7-3,.,TGTGCCAGCAGCTTAGATGGGGCGGGGTCCACAGATACGCAGTATTTT,CASSLDGAGSTDTQYF
TRBJ1-5,few,TRBV7-2,TRBD1,TGTGCCAGCAGCTCGCGGACAGGGGGTGGACAGCCCCAGCATTTT,CASSSRTGGGQPQHF
TRBJ2-7,many,TRBV2,.,TGTGCCAGCAGCGGGGACCCCTACGAGCAGTACTTC,CASSGDPYEQYF
TRBJ1-5,.,TRBV28,.,TGTGCCAGCAGTTTCCGGGTTAATAGCAATCAGCCCCAGCATTTT,CASSFRVNSNQPQHF
TRBJ1-6,.,TRBV4-2,.,TGTGCCAGCAGCCAAGGGGCCTGGACAGATAATTCACCCCTCCACTTT,CASSQGAWTDNSPLHF
TRBJ2-7,.,TRBV11-1,.,TGTGCCAGCAGCCGGGACCGAAGCTCCTACGAGCAGTACTTC,CASSRDRSSYEQYF
TRBJ1-4,.,TRBV19,TRBD1,TGTGCCAGTAGTACATCGACAGGGGTAGGGGAAAAACTGTTTTTT,CASSTSTGVGEKLFF
TRBJ1-5,.,TRBV7-8,TRBD1,TGTGCCAGCAGCTTAGGGCGGACAGGGCAGCAGCCCCAGCATTTT,CASSLGRTGQQPQHF
TRBJ1-2,few,TRBV6-4,TRBD1,TGTGCCAGCAGTGACAAGGGACAGGGTCAGAATGGCTACACCTTC,CASSDKGQGQNGYTF
TRBJ1-6,once,TRBV6-2/TRBV6-3,.,TGTGCCAGCAGTTATGCTAGACAACTGTATTCACCCCTCCACTTT,CASSYARQLYSPLHF
TRBJ1-2,.,TRBV7-9,.,TGTGCCAGCAGCTTAACCCCAGAAAGAATAAACTATGGCTACACCTTC,CASSLTPERINYGYTF
TRBJ2-2,.,TRBV12-3/TRBV12-4,.,TGTGCCAGCGCTACGGAACCCACCGGGGAGCTGTTTTTT,CASATEPTGELFF
TRBJ2-3,.,TRBV3-1/TRBV3-2,.,TGTGCCAGCAGCCAGGACAGCATAACGCAGTATTTT,CASSQDSITQYF
TRBJ2-7,.,TRBV25-1,.,TGTGCCAGCAGTGAAGGCCCGATCGGGGAGAACCACGAGCAGTACTTC,CASSEGPIGENHEQYF
TRBJ2-1,.,TRBV14,.,TGTGCCAGCAGCCAACACTCATCAACTCCCTACAATGAGCAGTTCTTC,CASSQHSSTPYNEQFF
TRBJ2-1,medium-sized,TRBV3-1/TRBV3-2,TRBD1,TGTGCCAGCAGCCAAGACCCTGGACAGGGGGGGGGAAATGAGCAGTTCTTC,CASSQDPGQGGGNEQFF
TRBJ2-6,.,TRBV4-3,.,TGCGCCAGCAGCCAATCACAGGGTACCTCAGCTGGGGCCAACGTCCTGACTTTC,CASSQSQGTSAGANVLTF
TRBJ2-2,.,TRBV14,TRBD2,TGTGCCAGCAGCCACCGCTTAGCGGGAGGGTCAGCCGGGGAGCTGTTTTTT,CASSHRLAGGSAGELFF
TRBJ1-5,.,TRBV19,.,TGTGTCAGTAGTTCCCAGTCTCATAGCAATCAGCCCCAGCATTTT,CVSSSQSHSNQPQHF
TRBJ1-2,.,TRBV28,.,TGTGCCAGCAGACAAACAGGGTTGGGTGGCTACACCTTC,CASRQTGLGGYTF
TRBJ1-5,.,TRBV19,.,TGTGCCAGTACAACTTTCGGGGGTAACAATCAGCCCCAGCATTTT,CASTTFGGNNQPQHF
TRBJ2-1,.,TRBV6-2/TRBV6-3,TRBD2,TGTGCCAGCAGTCCCTTCGGGACTAGCGGGGGGGTTGTGCAGTTCTTC,CASSPFGTSGGVVQFF
TRBJ1-2,.,TRBV3-1/TRBV3-2,.,TGTGCCAGCACCTACAGACAGGACCTTGCTAGAGGCTACACCTTC,CASTYRQDLARGYTF
TRBJ1-1,once,TRBV18,.,TGTGCCAGCTCACCACCGCTTAACAGGGCTGAAGTGAACACTGAAGCTTTCTTT,CASSPPLNRAEVNTEAFF
TRBJ1-6,.,TRBV9,.,TGTGCCAGCAGCGTAGATGAGGGCGTGGATTCACCCCTCCACTTT,CASSVDEGVDSPLHF
TRBJ2-1,.,TRBV11-3,.,TGTGCCAGCAGCCTGGGCCAAGTCTCCTACAATGAGCAGTTCTTC,CASSLGQVSYNEQFF
TRBJ1-2,few,TRBV10-3,.,TGTGCCATCAGTGAGTCGACGGCCAGTCGGACCAGATCTAACTATGGCTACACCTTC,CAISESTASRTRSNYGYTF